The 7 T cell receptor beta chains below were found in one sample sequenced in a study of regulatory T cells in long-lasting Graves disease (dated by TCRdb to the early 2020s). The time point tag for this specimen amounts to: persistent/refractory GD, antithyroid drugs over 5 years with positive TRAb. For both TCR sequencing and RNA sequencing, RNA was extracted from PBMCs in TRIzol. Library preparation employed multiplex PCR. Sequencer: Illumina HiSeq 4000. TCR beta libraries were built with iRepertoire HTBI primers and Arm-PCR amplification of CDR3 regions. The raw public data were reprocessed by TCRdb itself: fastp quality trimming at Q25, MiXCR clonotype calling, in-frame beta chains only. Records with the same CDR3 protein are collapsed into one entry carrying the most frequent genes and DNA. This sample is represented by about 660,000 distinct CDR3 sequences; 30% of them were singletons. The top ten clonotypes cover under 55% of the sample.

The sample here was peripheral blood mononuclear cells (PBMCs), taken when the disease was refractory, from a patient treated with antithyroid drugs. The receptors were sampled from a female donor with Graves disease.

In its sample, this clonotype was seen a few times. This chain links TRBV5-5 with TRBJ2-2; no clear D gene. This CDR3 comprises 14 residues. The V gene's germline CDR1 is SGHKS and CDR2 YYEKEE (reference sequence). Deletions cut 0 bases from V and 5 bases from J, with 8 bases between. CDR3 nucleotide sequence: TGTGCCAGCAGCTTGGACATGGAAACCGGGGAGCTGTTTTTT. As protein: CASSLDMETGELFF.

The rearrangement uses TRBV3-1 and TRBJ1-1, with a possible D match to TRBD1 (6 bases). Trimming removed 3 bases at V and 4 bases at J, with 12 bases between. Germline lookup yields CDR1 LGHDT and CDR2 YNNKEL (reference sequence). This CDR3 spans 14 amino acids. The CDR3 sequence: CASSQGDIATEAFF. The CDR3 nucleotides are TGTGCCAGCAGCCAGGGGGACATCGCCACTGAAGCTTTCTTT. The whole variable domain, filled in from reference TRBV3-1 and TRBJ1-1, reads DTAVSQTPKYLVTQMGNDKSIKCEQNLGHDTMYWYKQDSKKFLKIMFSYNNKELIINETVPNRFSPKSPDKAHLNLHINSLELGDSAVYFCASSQGDIATEAFFGQGTRLTVV.

This clonotype was seen repeatedly, ten times or more. V gene TRBV28 combines with J gene TRBJ1-3; D unresolved. The V gene's germline CDR1 is MDHEN and CDR2 SYDVKM. The CDR3 is 14 residues long. Trimming pared 4 bases from V and 0 bases from J, leaving 7 bases between. The DNA of the CDR3 is TGTGCCAGCAGTTCAGCAAGCTCTGGAAACACCATATATTTT. This codes for CASSSASSGNTIYF.

The genes are TRBV27 and TRBJ1-5; D ambiguous. The CDR3 spans 16 residues. V lost 0 bases and J 2 bases, leaving 11 bases between the germline ends. Looked up from germline, CDR1 is MNHEY and CDR2 is SMNVEV (reference sequence). The chain's CDR3 is CASSLSSGPGNQPQHF. As DNA, the CDR3 is TGTGCCAGCAGTTTATCTTCAGGACCCGGCAATCAGCCCCAGCATTTT.

This chain connects TRBV6-1 to TRBJ1-4; D is possibly TRBD1 (5 bases). The germline V gene encodes CDR1 MNHNS and CDR2 SASEGT. V lost 0 bases to trimming and J lost 3 bases, with 8 bases between them. This CDR3 has 15 amino acids. Here the CDR3 reads CASSEAGGPNEKLFF. The CDR3 DNA is TGTGCCAGCAGTGAAGCGGGGGGACCTAATGAAAAACTGTTTTTT.

V is TRBV2 and J is TRBJ2-3; either TRBD1 or TRBD2 may fit D (6 bases each). The CDR3 covers 15 residues. The V gene's germline CDR1 is SNHLY and CDR2 FYNNEI. With 4 bases removed from V and 2 bases from J, the gap between germline ends came to 13 bases. CDR3 nucleotides: TGTGCCAGCAGTGTTCGGGGGCGTAACACAGATACGCAGTATTTT. It codes for CASSVRGRNTDTQYF.

This chain joins TRBV6-2 or TRBV6-3 and TRBJ2-7; D not certain. The CDR3 is made up of 14 amino acids. The V end lost 6 bases, the J end lost 0 bases, and 12 bases lay between the germline ends. Germline CDR1 is MNHEY and CDR2 is SVGEGT. CDR3 in DNA: TGTGCCAGCAGCCCTCCGGTCTCCTCCTACGAGCAGTACTTC. It yields the protein CASSPPVSSYEQYF.